Given below is one T cell receptor beta chain in context. The CDR3 covers 16 residues. Looked up from germline, CDR1 is SGHRS and CDR2 is YFSETQ. Between the trimmed V and J ends, which lost 0 bases and 3 bases, there was a span of 12 bases. The data stem from a study of blood T cell repertoires in COVID-19. The overall study: Spain, Italy and the United States supplied samples that represented acute and convalescent COVID-19. Nucleic acid was either cDNA or gDNA, and it came from T cells, B-cell-depleted T cells, or PBMCs.

In the original analysis: Scientists estimated how many nucleated cells there were by amplifying reference gene primers. The repertoire was sequenced with immunoSEQ multiplex PCR; TCRdb's copy has only in-frame clones and lacks some. D and trimming were read from the DNA, whereas the V and J calls and clone size are those reported in that table. The table has approximately 230,000 clones, 70% to 90% seen once; the top ten hold approximately 2%. The sequence was obtained from a man aged 25 to 45 who had recovered from COVID-19. Sequencing was done on a sample of peripheral blood. The chain recombines TRBV5-1 with TRBJ2-2; D may be TRBD1 (5 bases). CDR3: CASSLDSQGYTGELFF. The CDR3 DNA sequence: TGCGCCAGCAGCTTGGATTCGCAGGGTTACACCGGGGAGCTGTTTTTT.